Here is one T cell receptor (beta chain) with its context. This entry comes from a study of blood T cell repertoires in COVID-19. Using immunoSEQ multiplex PCR, the repertoire was profiled, and TCRdb retains in-frame clones only, with some absent. The data show approximately 110,000 clones, approximately 85% seen once. Germline V lookup: CDR1 SGHAT, CDR2 FQNNGV. The germline V and J ends were trimmed by 5 bases and 11 bases, with 10 bases remaining between them. The CDR3 runs to 10 residues. The sequence came from a woman older than 75 with COVID-19, enrolled during active disease. The chain combines TRBV11-2 with TRBJ2-7; no clear D gene. Sequencing was done on a sample of peripheral blood. The CDR3 nucleotides are TGTGCCAGCAGCCCCCCGGGTGAGTACTTC. Translating it yields CASSPPGEYF.